A selection of T cell receptor beta chains follows, all from one sample in a study of blood T cell repertoires in COVID-19. The table came from immunoSEQ multiplex PCR; TCRdb's copy has only in-frame clones and leaves some out. The data contain about 76,000 clones, approximately 86% of them singletons. The sequenced sample consisted of peripheral blood. These receptor sequences come from a human donor in a cohort sampled during active COVID-19. The conserved cysteine and the conserved F or W are not part of the CDR3 here. Fields, in order: D gene, clone size, V gene, CDR3 protein. D genes are given only for firm matches. Clone size is not always given. Where it is, it says once, few, many or a class for expanded clones.

d_call: .
clone_size: .
v_call: TRBV5-6
cdr3_aa: ASSLLAGEEAF

d_call: .
clone_size: .
v_call: TRBV7-2
cdr3_aa: ASSLDRQAHGYT

d_call: .
clone_size: few
v_call: TRBV10-2
cdr3_aa: ASSDLGGEQY

d_call: TRBD2
clone_size: .
v_call: TRBV5-1
cdr3_aa: ASSPRVAGGETQY

d_call: .
clone_size: .
v_call: TRBV7-3
cdr3_aa: ASSPPGQQETQY

d_call: TRBD1
clone_size: few
v_call: TRBV6-5
cdr3_aa: ASSLTGTGEAF

d_call: .
clone_size: many
v_call: TRBV7-9
cdr3_aa: ASSPEGETAF

d_call: TRBD2
clone_size: .
v_call: TRBV18
cdr3_aa: ASSPGTSGQETQY

d_call: .
clone_size: .
v_call: TRBV27
cdr3_aa: ASSRERGLGNEQF

d_call: TRBD2
clone_size: .
v_call: TRBV7-8
cdr3_aa: ASSLAGGGAVERQF

d_call: TRBD2
clone_size: .
v_call: TRBV18
cdr3_aa: ASSPKGLAGGNEQF

d_call: TRBD1
clone_size: .
v_call: TRBV5-8
cdr3_aa: ASSSRGMIAGELF

d_call: .
clone_size: .
v_call: TRBV7-9
cdr3_aa: ASSLVYNEQF

d_call: TRBD2
clone_size: .
v_call: TRBV3-1/TRBV3-2
cdr3_aa: ASSQGASGSSYEQY

d_call: TRBD2
clone_size: .
v_call: TRBV27
cdr3_aa: ASSLRGTSGSLETQY

d_call: .
clone_size: .
v_call: TRBV3-1/TRBV3-2
cdr3_aa: ASSQDNGSGGQF

d_call: .
clone_size: .
v_call: TRBV18
cdr3_aa: ASSPRAPGLDEKLF

d_call: TRBD1
clone_size: .
v_call: TRBV3-1/TRBV3-2
cdr3_aa: ASSQVTGGTEAF

d_call: .
clone_size: .
v_call: TRBV7-6
cdr3_aa: ASRPLSQGPTEAF

d_call: TRBD2
clone_size: .
v_call: TRBV5-1
cdr3_aa: ASAGVGYTGELF